Below, 27 T cell receptor beta chains from the same sample are listed, as sequenced in a study of T-cell memory formation after mild COVID-19. TCRdb re-called the 5' RACE reads with MiXCR, one entry per CDR3 protein. The sample records under 400,000 distinct CDR3 sequences, roughly 20% being singletons. The sample consisted of PBMCs or a T cell subset sorted from them (not recorded which). All receptors derive from an adult woman who had mild COVID-19 (a few samples of this study predate the infection). Cell type and time point are not known.

This clonotype was seen ten or more times. The chain couples TRBV5-1 to TRBJ2-1; 10 bases align to TRBD1. The ends lost 7 bases at V and 5 bases at J; junction bases unmatched: 9. Germline assignment: CDR1 SGHRS and CDR2 YFSETQ. This CDR3 region has 15 residues. The CDR3 region is CASAPGTGVDNEQFF. The CDR3, as DNA: TGCGCCAGCGCCCCCGGGACAGGGGTTGACAATGAGCAGTTCTTC.

J is TRBJ2-5 and V is TRBV7-2, with a tentative D call TRBD1 (6 bases). V lost 5 bases and J 1 base, leaving 14 bases between the germline ends. The germline gives CDR1 SGHTA, CDR2 FQGNSA. This CDR3 is built from 15 residues. In DNA, the CDR3 is TGTGCCAGCAGCGGATCCGGGACACTCCAAGAGACCCAGTACTTC. It codes for CASSGSGTLQETQYF.

In its sample, this clonotype was seen a few times. The gene calls are TRBV15 and TRBJ2-5; D is perhaps TRBD1 or TRBD2 (5 bases each). Trimming removed 6 bases at V and 1 base at J, with 12 bases between. The CDR3 loop spans 14 amino acids. Germline-derived CDR1 and CDR2 are LNHNV and YYDKDF (reference sequence). CDR3 DNA sequence: TGTGCCACCAGGGGTGGGGGACCCCAAGAGACCCAGTACTTC. The encoded protein is CATRGGGPQETQYF.

The rearrangement joins TRBV24-1 to TRBJ1-5; a possible D gene is TRBD1 (5 bases). V was cut by 9 bases and J by 6 bases, with 20 bases left in between. The CDR3 is 15 amino acids. From germline, CDR1 is KGHDR and CDR2 SFDVKD. The CDR3 DNA reads as TGTGCCACCGGTGTCGGGCCCGGGGGAATTCAGCCCCAGCATTTT. Translated: CATGVGPGGIQPQHF.

The CDR3 sequence: CASSLEGRTSYNEQFF. The DNA of the CDR3 is TGCGCCAGCAGCTTGGAGGGGCGGACCTCCTACAATGAGCAGTTCTTC. This rearrangement joins TRBV5-1 to TRBJ2-1; TRBD1 is a possible D gene (5 bases). From germline, CDR1 is SGHRS and CDR2 YFSETQ. V lost 0 bases, J lost 0 bases, and 10 bases lay in between. The CDR3 loop spans 16 amino acids.

This rearrangement joins TRBV20-1 to TRBJ2-2, with D perhaps matching TRBD1 (5 bases). V was shortened by 2 bases and J by 0 bases, with 13 bases between the two germline ends. The CDR3 loop spans 16 amino acids. From germline, CDR1 is DFQATT and CDR2 SNEGSKA (reference sequence). Written as DNA, the CDR3 is TGCAGTGCTAGAAGACAGCAGTTTTCGAACACCGGGGAGCTGTTTTTT. It translates to CSARRQQFSNTGELFF.

The V call is TRBV5-1, the J call TRBJ2-7; 12 nucleotides match TRBD1. V was clipped by 4 bases and J by 2 bases; unmatched bases: 4. This CDR3 has 15 residues. The germline V gene has CDR1 SGHRS and CDR2 YFSETQ. CDR3 sequence (DNA): TGCGCCAGCAGCCCGGGGACAGGGGGCACCTACGAGCAGTACTTC. Amino acids: CASSPGTGGTYEQYF.

This rearrangement joins TRBV15 to TRBJ2-5, with 8 bases lining up with TRBD2. This CDR3 region has 16 residues. Germline V gene lookup returns CDR1 LNHNV and CDR2 YYDKDF (reference sequence). V was clipped by 2 bases and J by 3 bases; unmatched bases: 8. This chain's CDR3 is CATSRPPGLAKETQYF. CDR3 DNA sequence: TGTGCCACCAGCAGACCCCCCGGACTAGCCAAAGAGACCCAGTACTTC.

The chain carries TRBV14 and TRBJ2-3, with 7 bases identical to TRBD1. V lost 1 base and J lost 6; bases outside the gene matches: 13. The CDR3 is 17 amino acids. Germline V gives CDR1 SGHDN, CDR2 FVKESK. Here the CDR3 DNA reads TGTGCCAGCAGCCAAGGTGACAGGGTAGTTGAATTGGATACGCAGTATTTT. Amino acids: CASSQGDRVVELDTQYF.

The chain has TRBV12-3 or TRBV12-4 and TRBJ1-2; 8 bases line up with TRBD1. J was trimmed by 10 bases and V by 6 bases; bases with no gene match: 10. The CDR3 is 13 residues long. CDR3 sequence reads: CASRDTGGKDYTF. CDR3 DNA: TGTGCCAGCAGAGATACAGGGGGAAAAGACTACACCTTC.

The genes are TRBV6-2 or TRBV6-3 and TRBJ2-2; TRBD2 aligns across 11 bases. The CDR3 is 16 amino acids. The ends lost 7 bases at V and 8 bases at J; junction bases unmatched: 12. CDR1 is MNHEY and CDR2 is SVGEGT in the germline V gene. The CDR3 DNA reads TGTGCCAGCACCCTTACTAGCGGGAGTTCAAGGGGGGAGCTGTTTTTT. This codes for CASTLTSGSSRGELFF.

The chain recombines TRBV7-9 with TRBJ1-6, with no clear D. The CDR3 extends over 14 amino acids. The germline V gene has CDR1 SEHNR and CDR2 FQNEAQ (reference sequence). Trimming took off 4 bases at V and 10 bases at J, with 14 bases between the two ends. As DNA, the CDR3 is TGTGCCAGCAGCTCCCCCCGCAGTAGATCACCCCTCCACTTT. As protein: CASSSPRSRSPLHF.

The sample holds a few counts of this clonotype. V and J are TRBV5-1 and TRBJ1-1, with a weak D call TRBD1 (6 bases). Germline V gene lookup returns CDR1 SGHRS and CDR2 YFSETQ. This CDR3 contains 17 residues. Trimming took off 1 base at V and 0 bases at J, with 16 bases between the two ends. DNA of the CDR3: TGCGCCAGCAGCTTGTCTCCGACAGGCCTTATGAACACTGAAGCTTTCTTT. Protein product: CASSLSPTGLMNTEAFF.

V and J are TRBV15 and TRBJ1-1; D ambiguous. Trimming cost V 4 bases and J 7 bases, with 19 bases left between them. In germline, CDR1 is LNHNV, CDR2 YYDKDF (reference sequence). The CDR3 runs 15 residues. The CDR3, as DNA: TGTGCCACCAGCACCCGGATGATTGTGGCCCGTGAAGCTTTCTTT. It codes for CATSTRMIVAREAFF.

The chain links TRBV6-1 to TRBJ1-2, with 12 bases fitting TRBD1. The trim removed 1 base at V and 8 bases at J, leaving 5 bases unmatched. From germline, CDR1 is MNHNS and CDR2 SASEGT. The CDR3 is made up of 15 amino acids. The CDR3 sequence is CASSEGGTGGRGYTF. DNA for the CDR3: TGTGCCAGCAGTGAAGGTGGGACAGGGGGCAGAGGCTACACCTTC.

A few counts support this clonotype. This sequence joins TRBV5-1 and TRBJ2-3; 7 positions agree with TRBD2. Germline V gene sequence: CDR1 SGHRS, CDR2 YFSETQ. The CDR3 spans 14 residues. J was trimmed by 1 base and V by 4 bases; bases with no gene match: 3. This CDR3 is CASSPAGRTDTQYF. The CDR3 DNA reads as TGCGCCAGCAGCCCAGCGGGGCGCACAGATACGCAGTATTTT.

The chain carries TRBV30 and TRBJ1-5, with 8 bases aligning to TRBD1. CDR3 length equals 15 residues. J lost 6 bases, V lost 2 bases, and 9 bases had no gene match. In germline, CDR1 is GTSNPN, CDR2 SVGIG (reference sequence). The CDR3 sequence: CAWSPQGATIQPQHF. The CDR3 DNA reads TGTGCCTGGAGTCCTCAGGGGGCGACGATTCAGCCCCAGCATTTT.

This clonotype was picked up a small number of times. The chain joins TRBV20-1 to TRBJ2-3; the D gene is possibly TRBD2 (6 bases). This CDR3 contains 15 residues. Germline V gene lookup returns CDR1 DFQATT and CDR2 SNEGSKA (reference sequence). The germline V and J ends were trimmed by 6 bases and 3 bases, with 19 bases remaining between them. This chain's CDR3 is CSASTRTILTDTQYF. The CDR3 DNA reads as TGCAGTGCCAGTACGCGGACTATTTTGACAGATACGCAGTATTTT.

The V gene is TRBV27, the J gene TRBJ2-5; weak D call: TRBD1 (7 bases). V lost 6 bases and J 0 bases, leaving 17 bases between the germline ends. This CDR3 contains 16 residues. Germline V gene sequence: CDR1 MNHEY, CDR2 SMNVEV (reference sequence). The chain's CDR3 is CASRYRLGTDQETQYF. The CDR3, as DNA: TGTGCCAGCAGATATAGACTAGGGACAGACCAAGAGACCCAGTACTTC.

There are a few counts of this clonotype. The CDR3 sequence is CASSLEPSTHEQFF. The DNA for the CDR3 is TGTGCCAGCAGCTTAGAGCCATCAACGCATGAGCAGTTCTTC. The J gene is TRBJ2-1, the V gene TRBV7-2, with D uncertain. CDR1 and CDR2 from the germline V gene are SGHTA and FQGNSA. This CDR3 has 14 amino acids. V was shortened by 1 base and J by 8 bases, with 12 bases between the two germline ends.

The rearrangement joins TRBV5-1 to TRBJ2-1; D unresolved. Deletions cut 7 bases from V and 0 bases from J, with 11 bases between. Germline CDR1 and CDR2: SGHRS and YFSETQ. This CDR3 is 14 amino acids long. CDR3 amino acids: CASSWTSSYNEQFF. The CDR3 DNA follows: TGCGCCAGCTCCTGGACGAGCTCCTACAATGAGCAGTTCTTC. Drawing the rest from reference TRBV5-1 and TRBJ2-1, the complete variable domain is KAGVTQTPRYLIKTRGQQVTLSCSPISGHRSVSWYQQTPGQGLQFLFEYFSETQRNKGNFPGRFSGRQFSNSRSEMNVSTLELGDSALYLCASSWTSSYNEQFFGPGTRLTVL.

This clonotype was recorded a few times. This sequence joins TRBV7-9 and TRBJ2-5; D unresolved. CDR1 and CDR2 (germline): SEHNR, FQNEAQ (reference sequence). V lost 3 bases and J 2 bases, leaving 10 bases between the germline ends. CDR3 length: 14 residues. The DNA of the CDR3 is TGTGCCAGCAGCTTCGTGTCACTACAAGAGACCCAGTACTTC. This gives the protein CASSFVSLQETQYF.

At least ten counts were recorded for this clonotype. The chain carries TRBV9 and TRBJ2-7; a possible D gene is TRBD1 (6 bases). The V gene lost 3 bases and the J gene lost 3 bases, with 19 bases spanning the gap. This CDR3 spans 16 amino acids. CDR1 is SGDLS, CDR2 YYNGEE, per germline. The chain's CDR3 is CASSGSLGARGYEQYF. The CDR3 DNA is TGTGCCAGCAGCGGATCATTGGGGGCCCGGGGCTACGAGCAGTACTTC.

The chain joins TRBV7-3 to TRBJ2-3, with 7 bases fitting TRBD1. In germline, CDR1 is SGHTA, CDR2 FQGTGA. The V segment lost 5 bases and the J segment 4 bases; nucleotides outside the gene matches: 3. CDR3 length: 13 amino acids. DNA for the CDR3: TGTGCCAGCAGCCCGACAGGGCCAGATACGCAGTATTTT. Translated: CASSPTGPDTQYF.

The sample holds many counts of this clonotype. The CDR3 protein is CSGLAGGGTYEQYF. CDR3 DNA sequence: TGCAGTGGACTAGCGGGAGGCGGCACCTACGAGCAGTACTTC. The V call is TRBV20-1, the J call TRBJ2-7, with TRBD2 matching over 13 bases. Trimming at V came to 7 bases and at J to 2 bases, leaving 5 bases not matched to a gene. The CDR3 contains 14 residues. Looked up from germline, CDR1 is DFQATT and CDR2 is SNEGSKA (reference sequence).

This clonotype turned up a few times. J is TRBJ2-3 and V is TRBV3-1; D gene uncertain. This CDR3 is 13 amino acids long. V was shortened by 5 bases and J by 4 bases, with 10 bases between the two germline ends. Per the germline V gene, CDR1 is LGHDT and CDR2 is YNNKEL (reference sequence). CDR3 in amino acids: CASSMRSPDTQYF. CDR3 coding DNA: TGTGCCAGCAGCATGAGGAGCCCAGATACGCAGTATTTT.

The rearrangement uses TRBV18 and TRBJ2-2, with D possibly being TRBD1 (5 bases). The CDR3 totals 13 residues. Per germline, CDR1 KGHSH and CDR2 LQKENI. The germline V and J ends were trimmed by 6 bases and 3 bases, with 8 bases remaining between them. CDR3 coding DNA: TGTGCCAGCTCTCTACAGGACACCGGGGAGCTGTTTTTT. This sequence encodes CASSLQDTGELFF. The full variable domain, completed using reference TRBV18 and TRBJ2-2, is NAGVMQNPRHLVRRRGQEARLRCSPMKGHSHVYWYRQLPEEGLKFMVYLQKENIIDESGMPKERFSAEFPKEGPSILRIQQVVRGDSAAYFCASSLQDTGELFFGEGSRLTVL.